This T cell receptor beta chain was identified in a study of blood T cell repertoires in COVID-19. Turning to the study itself: COVID-19 samples, acute and convalescent, were from the United States, Italy and Spain. The cDNA or gDNA used as material had been derived from T cells, B-cell-depleted T cells, or PBMCs.

The CDR3 consists of 16 residues. Germline V CDR1 and CDR2: LNHDA, SQIVND (reference sequence). The junction had 9 bases not matched to a gene; V was cut back by 7 bases and J by 3 bases. As processed by the authors: Reference gene primer amplification in the assay estimated nucleated cell counts. Data came from immunoSEQ multiplex PCR; TCRdb stores just in-frame clones and leaves some out. V and J calls and clone size are copied from that table; D and trimming were computed from the DNA. The data hold about 170,000 clones, with approximately 84% observed a single time. Sequenced sample: peripheral blood. The V call is TRBV19, the J call TRBJ2-2, with 9 bases aligning to TRBD1. This clonotype was obtained from a man between 18 and 29 years old with active or convalescent COVID-19. The CDR3: CASTHRGLVDTGELFF. The CDR3 DNA reads as TGTGCCAGTACCCACAGGGGGCTTGTCGACACCGGGGAGCTGTTTTTT. Using reference TRBV19 and TRBJ2-2 for the parts outside the CDR3, the full variable domain is DGGITQSPKYLFRKEGQNVTLSCEQNLNHDAMYWYRQDPGQGLRLIYYSQIVNDFQKGDIAEGYSVSREKKESFPLTVTSAQKNPTAFYLCASTHRGLVDTGELFFGEGSRLTVL.